The present T cell receptor (beta chain) was sequenced within a study of shared clonotypes between healthy human individuals (TCRdb year 2020). About the full investigation: A couple of women and three men aged 18 to 49 years were included in the cohort. Per donor, leukapheresis produced somewhere between about 0.94 and 9.5 billion PBMCs. To estimate repertoire size and how much clonotype sharing occurs between individuals, the study deeply sequenced the blood TCR repertoires of a handful of healthy adults. Different laboratories and diverse techniques were used to prepare libraries and sequence TCR repertoires, to increase sequencing depth and limit assay-specific biases. For each donor, three plates each were used for CD4 naive and CD4 memory, two plates were used for CD8 naive, and one plate was used for CD8 memory.

Healthy HIV-negative adults with no recently reported acute infections or vaccinations were included as donors. All donors were Caucasian adults living in Nashville, Tennessee, USA. Magnetic negative selection was used to enrich CD4+ T cells, after which naive cells were positively selected on CD45RA and the negative fraction became the memory subset. After blood collection by leukapheresis, PBMCs were isolated using Ficoll-Histopaque density gradient centrifugation and then cryopreserved in the vapor phase of liquid nitrogen. Analytical flow cytometry was used to check the purity and quantity of each magnetically sorted T cell population. From each sorted fraction, genomic DNA was isolated and quantified by UV absorbance on a Nanodrop 2000c. Worth noting for this clone: Its antigen is unknown. Base qualities are not provided; no much larger clone lies one nucleotide away.

The full study reports these points: Rarefaction of sorted-subset datasets indicated incomplete sequencing despite the large sequencing depth. Pairwise subsampling indicated that sequencing depth was expected to affect the degree of clonotype sharing among donors. Sampling was restricted to blood, and TCR repertoires in tissue are likely to differ from TCR repertoires in blood. Sharing across a few donors was observed for 4.5% to 6.5% of naive CD4, around 3.5% of naive CD8, about 2.3% of memory CD4, and roughly 0.43% of memory CD8 clonotypes. Clonotypes shared by all four sorted-subset donors showed higher generation probabilities than non-shared clonotypes. Estimated clonotype richness was generally larger for naive than for memory subsets. Because the study included a small number of donors, the genetic and exposure-history diversity represented was limited.

Using the deep immunoSEQ assay, multiplex PCR amplified TCR CDR3 regions from genomic DNA. Extracted genomic DNA from each cell subset was spread evenly across all wells of several immunoSEQ 96-well plates, with each plate serving as a replicate. For sorted subsets, 150 to 250 ng of genomic DNA, equivalent to some 30,000 T cell genomes, went into each replicate PCR. The purified libraries were quantified using a Qubit 3.0 fluorometer, sized with a Bioanalyzer 2100, and then quantified again using the KAPA Library Quantification kit. Each immunoSEQ 96-well plate was sequenced on its own single-read 150-cycle Illumina NextSeq 550 flow cell. The authors' pipeline ran thus. Because only junctional sequences without quality scores were contained in the immunoSEQ output, filtering matching that applied to full-length reads could not be performed. To assign V/J genes and CDR3, sequences were annotated against IMGT germline references using PyIR, a Python wrapper for IgBLAST v1.9. Any read was removed if the V/J assignment was weak (E-value above 1e-6), the CDR3 was missing, or the read contained stop codons, out-of-frame junctions, or ambiguous translated residues. V3J clonotypes were defined as sequences sharing the same inferred V gene, J gene, and CDR3 amino acid sequence. Percentage overlap between repertoires was calculated by dividing the number of shared unique clonotypes by the size of the smaller repertoire. Repertoire richness was assessed with RTK rarefaction, the Chao1 estimator, and Recon v2.1 estimates of unobserved clonotypes. Generation probabilities for all TCRbeta clonotypes obtained by the gDNA method from several donors were computed using OLGA. TCRdb carries this immuneACCESS record with in-frame sequences only. Its versions omit some clonotypes, under half of them owing to an unresolved V gene in the studies checked, with the rest unexplained. That table supplies the V and J calls and clone size; D and trimming were determined from the DNA. The sample contains about 510,000 clones, 90% to 97% of them found a single time. The biggest ten clones account for approximately 0.062% of the sample.

The TCR was taken from a woman younger than 45 in good health. Sequenced input: naive CD4+ T cells sorted from blood. According to the study, the label for this sample's cell subset or site signals: CD45RA+ positively selected.

The CDR3 region reads CASSSWRLGTEAFF. The bases read TGTGCCAGCAGCTCATGGAGGCTCGGTACTGAAGCTTTCTTT. The chain links TRBV7-9 with TRBJ1-1, with no reliable assignment of the D segment. The V and J ends are trimmed by 4 bases and 5 bases, leaving 14 bases between them. The CDR3, from cysteine to phenylalanine, totals 14 residues. Just the 42-base CDR3 DNA is kept, in frame starting at base 1. The germline V gene (reference sequence) specifies SEHNR as CDR1 and FQNEAQ as CDR2.